This TCR beta chain was obtained from a study of blood T cells in healthy people across ages. Study observations and caveats: Diversity was estimated from one million T cells, and these estimates were considered underestimates. Donors of long life had a larger count of naive CD4+ cells and greater diversity than aged donors. No one knew whether donors had CMV, which possibly confounded expanded clonotype changes.

Only a few counts were recorded for this clonotype. Its target is unknown. Sample-barcoded 5' priming and a J-beta primer mix drove a second PCR of about 6 to 12 cycles. Via MiXCR, TCRdb re-called the 5' RACE reads, giving one row per CDR3 protein. The sample lists hundreds of thousands of distinct CDR3 sequences; 40% to 50% were seen once. The receptor comes from a man aged 80 or over in good health. Sequencing used blood.

The CDR3 region has the DNA TGCGCCAGCAGCCAAGAGCCCCCGGGACTAGCGATCCTAACAGATACGCAGTATTTT. This encodes CASSQEPPGLAILTDTQYF. The chain links TRBV4-3 to TRBJ2-3; 10 bases align to TRBD2. In germline, CDR1 is LGHNA, CDR2 YSLEER. V trimming: 0 bases; J trimming: 3 bases; junction bases outside the gene matches: 12. The CDR3 spans 19 residues.